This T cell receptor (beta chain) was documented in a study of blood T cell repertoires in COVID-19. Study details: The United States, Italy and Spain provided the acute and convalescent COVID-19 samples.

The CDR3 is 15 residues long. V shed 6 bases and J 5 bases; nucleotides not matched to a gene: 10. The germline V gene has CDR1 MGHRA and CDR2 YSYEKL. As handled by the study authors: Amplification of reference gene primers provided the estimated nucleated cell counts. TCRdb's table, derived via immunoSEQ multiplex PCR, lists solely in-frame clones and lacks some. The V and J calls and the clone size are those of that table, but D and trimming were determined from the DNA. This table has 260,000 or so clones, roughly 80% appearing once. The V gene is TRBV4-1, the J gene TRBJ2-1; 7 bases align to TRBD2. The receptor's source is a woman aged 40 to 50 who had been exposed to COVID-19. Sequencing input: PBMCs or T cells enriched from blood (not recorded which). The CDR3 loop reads CASRLLGGKDNEQFF. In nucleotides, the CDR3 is TGCGCCAGCAGGCTCCTCGGGGGGAAGGACAATGAGCAGTTCTTC.